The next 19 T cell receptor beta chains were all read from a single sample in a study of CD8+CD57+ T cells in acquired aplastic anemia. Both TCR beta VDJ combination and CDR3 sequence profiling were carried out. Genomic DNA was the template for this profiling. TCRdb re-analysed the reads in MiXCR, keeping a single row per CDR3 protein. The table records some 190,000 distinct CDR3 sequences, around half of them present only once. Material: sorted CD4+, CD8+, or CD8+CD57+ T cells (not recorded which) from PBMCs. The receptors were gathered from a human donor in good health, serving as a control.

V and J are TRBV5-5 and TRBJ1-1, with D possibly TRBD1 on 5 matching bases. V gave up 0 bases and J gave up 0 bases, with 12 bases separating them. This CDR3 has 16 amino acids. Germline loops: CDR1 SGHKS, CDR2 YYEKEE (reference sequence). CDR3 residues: CASSLGSGLMNTEAFF. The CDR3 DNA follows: TGTGCCAGCAGCTTGGGGTCAGGGTTAATGAACACTGAAGCTTTCTTT.

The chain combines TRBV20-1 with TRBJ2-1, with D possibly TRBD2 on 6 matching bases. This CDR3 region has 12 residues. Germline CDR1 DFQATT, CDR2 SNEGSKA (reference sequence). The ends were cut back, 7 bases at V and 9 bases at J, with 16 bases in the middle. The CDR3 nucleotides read TGCAGTGGGCCGACTAGTTTAGGTGAGCAGTTCTTC. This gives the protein CSGPTSLGEQFF.

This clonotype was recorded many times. The CDR3, as DNA: TGTGCCAGCACCCAAAGAGGGGGGGGGCCAGGGGAGACCCAGTACTTC. This encodes CASTQRGGGPGETQYF. The chain links TRBV5-6 to TRBJ2-5; D possibly corresponds to TRBD2 (7 bases). CDR3 length: 16 residues. V dropped 6 bases and J dropped 5 bases, with 23 bases sitting between them. Germline loops: CDR1 SGHDT, CDR2 YYEEEE. The whole variable domain, filled in from reference TRBV5-6 and TRBJ2-5, reads DAGVTQSPTHLIKTRGQQVTLRCSPKSGHDTVSWYQQALGQGPQFIFQYYEEEERQRGNFPDRFSGHQFPNYSSELNVNALLLGDSALYLCASTQRGGGPGETQYFGPGTRLLVL.

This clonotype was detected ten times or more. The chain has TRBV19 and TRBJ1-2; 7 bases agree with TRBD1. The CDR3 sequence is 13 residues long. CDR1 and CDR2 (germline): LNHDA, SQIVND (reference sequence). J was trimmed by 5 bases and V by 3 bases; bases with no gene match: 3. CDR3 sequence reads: CASSIGTDYGYTF. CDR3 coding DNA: TGTGCCAGTAGTATCGGGACAGATTATGGCTACACCTTC.

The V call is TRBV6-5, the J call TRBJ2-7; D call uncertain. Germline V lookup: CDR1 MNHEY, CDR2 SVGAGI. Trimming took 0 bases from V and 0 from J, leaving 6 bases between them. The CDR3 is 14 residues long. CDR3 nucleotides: TGTGCCAGCAGTTACTCGTACCTCTCCTACGAGCAGTACTTC. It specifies CASSYSYLSYEQYF.

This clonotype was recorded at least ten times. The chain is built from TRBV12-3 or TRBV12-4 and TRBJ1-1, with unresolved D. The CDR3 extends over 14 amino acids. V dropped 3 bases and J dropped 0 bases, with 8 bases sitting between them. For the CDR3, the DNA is TGTGCCAGCAGTTTCGTCAGCATGAACACTGAAGCTTTCTTT. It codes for CASSFVSMNTEAFF.

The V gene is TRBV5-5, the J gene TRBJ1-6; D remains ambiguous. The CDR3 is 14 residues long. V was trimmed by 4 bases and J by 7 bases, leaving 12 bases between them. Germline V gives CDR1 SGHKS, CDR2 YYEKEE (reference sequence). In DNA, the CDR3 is TGTGCCAGCAGCGTGGACGAGGGAAATTCACCCCTCCACTTT. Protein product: CASSVDEGNSPLHF.

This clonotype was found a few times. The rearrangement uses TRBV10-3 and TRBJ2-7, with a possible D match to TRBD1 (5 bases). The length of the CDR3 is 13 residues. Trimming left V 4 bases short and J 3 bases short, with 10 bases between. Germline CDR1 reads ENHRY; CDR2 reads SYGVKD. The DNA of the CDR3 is TGTGCCATCAGTGCACAAGGGGACTACGAGCAGTACGTC. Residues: CAISAQGDYEQYV.

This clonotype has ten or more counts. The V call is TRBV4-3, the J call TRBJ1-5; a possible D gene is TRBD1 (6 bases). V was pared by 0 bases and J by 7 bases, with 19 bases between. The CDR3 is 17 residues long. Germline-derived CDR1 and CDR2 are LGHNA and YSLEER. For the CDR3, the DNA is TGCGCCAGCAGCCAAGAAGCGGCACAGGGAAGGGCCCAGCCCCAGCATTTT. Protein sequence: CASSQEAAQGRAQPQHF.

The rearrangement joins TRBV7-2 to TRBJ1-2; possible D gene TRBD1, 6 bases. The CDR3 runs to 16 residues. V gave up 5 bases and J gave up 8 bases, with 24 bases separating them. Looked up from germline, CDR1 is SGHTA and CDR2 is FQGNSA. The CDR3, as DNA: TGTGCCAGCAGCATCTCTACAGGGTACCCCGGAGGGGGCTACACCTTC. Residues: CASSISTGYPGGGYTF.

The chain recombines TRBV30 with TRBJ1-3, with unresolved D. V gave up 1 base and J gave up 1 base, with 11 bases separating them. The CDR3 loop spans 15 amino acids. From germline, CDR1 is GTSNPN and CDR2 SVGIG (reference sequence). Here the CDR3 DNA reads TGTGCCTGGAGTGCCTGGAGGCGGTCTGGAAACACCATATATTTT. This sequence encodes CAWSAWRRSGNTIYF.

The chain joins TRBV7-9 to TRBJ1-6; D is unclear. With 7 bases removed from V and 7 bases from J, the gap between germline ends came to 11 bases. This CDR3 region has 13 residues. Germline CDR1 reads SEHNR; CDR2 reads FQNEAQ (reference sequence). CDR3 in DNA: TGTGCCAGCACCACCAATACGAATTCACCCCTCCACTTT. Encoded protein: CASTTNTNSPLHF.

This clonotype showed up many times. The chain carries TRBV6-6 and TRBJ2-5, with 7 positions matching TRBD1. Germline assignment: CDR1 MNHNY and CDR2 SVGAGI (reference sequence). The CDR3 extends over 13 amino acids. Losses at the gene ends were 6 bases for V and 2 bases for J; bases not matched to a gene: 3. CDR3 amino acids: CASSARGQETQYF. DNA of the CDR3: TGTGCCAGCAGCGCCAGGGGGCAAGAGACCCAGTACTTC.

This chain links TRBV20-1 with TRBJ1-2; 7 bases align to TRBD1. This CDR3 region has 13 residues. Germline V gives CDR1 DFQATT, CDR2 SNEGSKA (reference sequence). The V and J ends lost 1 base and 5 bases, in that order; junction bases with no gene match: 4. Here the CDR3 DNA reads TGCAGTGCTAGAGGCCAGGGGGTATATGGCTACACCTTC. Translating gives CSARGQGVYGYTF.

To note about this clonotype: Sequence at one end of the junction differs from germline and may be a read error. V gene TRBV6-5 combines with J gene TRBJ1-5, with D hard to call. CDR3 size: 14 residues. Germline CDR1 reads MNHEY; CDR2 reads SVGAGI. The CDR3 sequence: CASSSSYSNQPQHF. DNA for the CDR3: TGCGCCAGCAGTTCCTCATATAGCAATCAGCCCCAGCATTTT.

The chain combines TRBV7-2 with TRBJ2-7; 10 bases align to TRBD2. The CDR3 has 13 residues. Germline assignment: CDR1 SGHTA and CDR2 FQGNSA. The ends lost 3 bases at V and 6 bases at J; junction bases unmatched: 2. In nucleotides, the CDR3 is TGTGCCAGCAGCTTCACTAGCGGGGCCGAGCAGTACTTC. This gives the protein CASSFTSGAEQYF.

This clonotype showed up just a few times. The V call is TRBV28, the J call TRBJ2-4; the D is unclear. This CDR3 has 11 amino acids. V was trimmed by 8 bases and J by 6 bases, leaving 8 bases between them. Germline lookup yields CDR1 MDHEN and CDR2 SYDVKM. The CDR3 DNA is TGTGCCAGCCGACAAACAAACATTCAGTACTTC. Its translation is CASRQTNIQYF.

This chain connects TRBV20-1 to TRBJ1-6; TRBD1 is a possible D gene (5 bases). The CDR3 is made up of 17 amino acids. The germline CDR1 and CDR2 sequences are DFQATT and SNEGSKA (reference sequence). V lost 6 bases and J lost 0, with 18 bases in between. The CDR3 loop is CSALTRSGSSYNSPLHF. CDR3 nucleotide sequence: TGCAGTGCCCTAACCCGGTCAGGGAGCTCCTATAATTCACCCCTCCACTTT.

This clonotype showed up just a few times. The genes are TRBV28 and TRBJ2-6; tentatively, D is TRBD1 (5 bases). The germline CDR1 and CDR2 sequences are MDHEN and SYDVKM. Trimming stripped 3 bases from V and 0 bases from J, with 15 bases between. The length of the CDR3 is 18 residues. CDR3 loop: CASSFGAGKSSGANVLTF. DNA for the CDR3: TGTGCCAGCAGTTTTGGGGCAGGGAAAAGCTCTGGGGCCAACGTCCTGACTTTC.